This T cell receptor (beta chain) derives from a study of blood T cell repertoires in COVID-19. Profiled with immunoSEQ multiplex PCR; TCRdb holds only in-frame clones, not every one. In the table there are about 140,000 clones, 85% of which are singletons. The TCR originated in a woman aged 40 to 49 who had recovered from COVID-19. Sequenced material: PBMCs or T cells enriched from blood (not recorded which).

The chain's CDR3 is CASSLSGTGYGYTF. CDR3 nucleotide sequence: TGTGCCAGCAGTTTGTCCGGGACAGGGTATGGCTACACCTTC. The V gene is TRBV27, the J gene TRBJ1-2; 9 nucleotides match TRBD1. This CDR3 comprises 14 residues. Germline CDR1 MNHEY, CDR2 SMNVEV (reference sequence). Losses at the gene ends were 3 bases for V and 5 bases for J; bases not matched to a gene: 4.